This T cell receptor beta chain was captured by sequencing in a study of shared clonotypes between healthy human individuals (dated by TCRdb to 2020 to 2022). About the full investigation: The cohort included a few men and a couple of women between 18 and 49 years of age. For each donor, CD4 naive and CD4 memory were each run on three plates, CD8 naive on two plates, and CD8 memory on one plate. To estimate repertoire size and how much clonotype sharing occurs between individuals, the study deeply sequenced the blood TCR repertoires of five healthy adults. To increase sequencing depth and limit assay-specific biases, TCR repertoire library preparation and sequencing were carried out by different laboratories using diverse techniques. Leukapheresis yielded between about 0.94 and 10 billion PBMCs per donor. What the work shows at the level of the full study, not this receptor alone: Larger estimated clonotype richness was generally found for naive subsets than for memory subsets. Pairwise subsampling led to the expectation that sequencing depth would affect the degree of clonotype sharing among donors. Because the study included only a small number of donors, the genetic and exposure-history diversity represented was limited. Across a few donors, approximately 5% of naive CD4, approximately 4% of naive CD8, 2.3% of memory CD4, and under 0.45% of memory CD8 clonotypes were shared. Higher generation probabilities were observed for clonotypes shared by all four sorted-subset donors than for non-shared clonotypes. Sampling was limited to blood, and TCR repertoires in tissue likely differ from TCR repertoires in blood. Even with the large sequencing depth, rarefaction of the sorted-subset datasets indicated that sequencing was incomplete.

The junction shows trimming of 2 bases on V and 10 bases on J, and the gene matches do not reach 3 bases of it. The germline V gene encodes CDR1 MNHNY and CDR2 SVGAGI (reference sequence). Inclusive of the bounding cysteine and phenylalanine, the CDR3 is 13 residues long. Left in the record is the CDR3 DNA by itself, 39 bases read in frame from the first base. Donors were healthy HIV-negative adults with no recently reported acute infections or vaccinations. Every donor was a Caucasian adult residing in Nashville, Tennessee, USA. CD4+ T cells were enriched by magnetic negative selection; naive cells were then positively selected on CD45RA, and the negative fraction formed the memory subset. Blood was collected by leukapheresis, and PBMCs were isolated by Ficoll-Histopaque density gradient centrifugation and then cryopreserved in liquid nitrogen vapor phase. Purity and quantity of every magnetically sorted T cell population were checked by analytical flow cytometry. Genomic DNA was isolated from each sorted fraction and quantified by UV absorbance on a Nanodrop 2000c.

TCR CDR3 regions were amplified from genomic DNA by multiplex PCR using the deep immunoSEQ assay. Extracted genomic DNA from each cell subset was spread evenly across all wells of several immunoSEQ 96-well plates, with each plate serving as a replicate. Each replicate PCR for sorted subsets received 200 ng genomic DNA, equal to roughly 30,000 T cell genomes. The purified libraries were quantified using a Qubit 3.0 fluorometer, sized with a Bioanalyzer 2100, and then quantified again using the KAPA Library Quantification kit. Every immunoSEQ 96-well plate was sequenced on a dedicated single-read 150-cycle Illumina NextSeq 550 flow cell. On the study's bioinformatics: Because the immunoSEQ output included only junctional sequences and no quality scores, the filtering could not be the same as the filtering used for full-length reads. Sequences were annotated with PyIR, a Python wrapper for IgBLAST v1.9, using IMGT germline references to assign V/J genes and CDR3. Reads were removed for weak V/J assignments (E-value above 1e-6), missing CDR3, stop codons, out-of-frame junctions, or ambiguous translated residues. V3J clonotypes were defined as sequences sharing the same inferred V gene, J gene, and CDR3 amino acid sequence. Percentage overlap between repertoires was computed as shared unique clonotypes divided by the size of the smaller repertoire. Repertoire richness was assessed with RTK rarefaction, the Chao1 estimator, and Recon v2.1 estimates of unobserved clonotypes. Generation probabilities for all TCRbeta clonotypes obtained by the gDNA method from a handful of donors were computed using OLGA. The table was pulled from immuneACCESS by TCRdb, which kept in-frame rearrangements only. Such tables lose some clones; where checked, under half of the loss comes from unresolved V genes, and the rest has no known cause. The V and J calls and clone size were taken over from that table, and D and trimming were inferred from the DNA. This sample has some 2,400,000 clones in its table, and under 97% of those were observed once. More than 0.1% of the sample is taken by the ten largest.

With regard to this clone: Its antigen is unknown. Base qualities are not recorded, but no much larger clone differs from it by a single base.

The chain is made from TRBV6-6 and TRBJ2-1, with 9 middle bases fitting TRBD2. The specimen was naive CD4+ T cells sorted from blood. What this sample's cell subset or site label stands for: CD45RA+ positively selected. This clonotype originated in a man aged 18 to 35 in good health. The DNA reads TGTGCCAGCAGTTACCAGCTAGCGGGGGAGCAGTTCTTC. It is translated as CASSYQLAGEQFF.